This T cell receptor (beta chain) was identified in a study of cytomegalovirus exposure and HLA in healthy donors. Findings of the study overall: The authors listed over 150 TCR beta chains as cytomegalovirus-associated. In a later analysis, at a false discovery rate of 0.05, some 15,000 TCR beta sequences were associated with HLA alleles. A later analysis found common viral pathogens apparently linked to several of the most significant clusters.

This PCR relied on a set of 60 Vbeta primers and 13 Jbeta primers. Produced via immunoSEQ multiplex PCR; TCRdb's table is partial and in-frame only. The sample includes around 140,000 clones, approximately 80% of them seen just once. Germline CDR1 LGHNA, CDR2 YNFKEQ. V trimming: 1 base; J trimming: 2 bases; junction bases outside the gene matches: 7. The length of the CDR3 is 17 residues. For this clone: Its antigen is currently unknown.

The receptor's source is a female donor in good health and CMV-seronegative. The gene calls are TRBV4-2 and TRBJ1-5, with TRBD1 identical over 8 bases. Sequenced sample: PBMCs. CDR3 region: CASSQAAGGEGNQPQHF. CDR3 DNA: TGTGCCAGCAGCCAAGCGGCAGGGGGCGAAGGCAATCAGCCCCAGCATTTT.